This record looks at one T cell receptor (beta chain) sequence and its context. No antigen is known for it. This sample was taken from a study of monozygotic twins with inflammatory bowel disease. Study-level results: Especially with disease activity, IBD patients had fewer clonotypes in common with others than healthy twins did. The analysis failed to separate different T cell subtypes.

Germline CDR1 reads KGHSH; CDR2 reads LQKENI. The CDR3 runs to 14 residues. The draw for each donor consisted of a single 2.5 ml blood sample. TCRdb reprocessed the 5' RACE reads and stores each CDR3 protein as one record, lacking DNA. The listing records around 400,000 distinct CDR3 sequences. The sequenced material came from blood. This TCR was sampled from a human donor with ulcerative colitis or Crohn's disease, or a healthy co-twin of an affected twin (not recorded which). V and J are TRBV18 and TRBJ1-6. The chain's CDR3 is CASSPPGRSSPLHF.